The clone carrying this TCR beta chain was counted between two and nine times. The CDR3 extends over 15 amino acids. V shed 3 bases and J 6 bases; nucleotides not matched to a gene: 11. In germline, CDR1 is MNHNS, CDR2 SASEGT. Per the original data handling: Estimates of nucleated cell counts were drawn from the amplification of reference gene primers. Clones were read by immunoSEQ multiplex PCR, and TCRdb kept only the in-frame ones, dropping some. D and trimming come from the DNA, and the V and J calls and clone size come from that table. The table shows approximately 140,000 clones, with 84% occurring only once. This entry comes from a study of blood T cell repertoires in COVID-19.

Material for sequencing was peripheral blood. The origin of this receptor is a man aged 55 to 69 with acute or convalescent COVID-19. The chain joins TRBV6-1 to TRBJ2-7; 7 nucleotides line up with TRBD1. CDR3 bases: TGTGCCAGCAGTGAGAGGACAGGACCGTGGGGCGAGCAGTACTTC. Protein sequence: CASSERTGPWGEQYF.